One and the same sample provided the 10 T cell receptor beta chains below, sequenced in a study of Ad26.COV2.S vaccination and SARS-CoV-2 variants. The treatment: around 19 received Ad26.COV2.S at low or high dose, single or two shots; five or six received placebo; per-sample allocation not given. It was on day 63 after the first vaccine or placebo injection that samples were taken. Repertoires were generated with immunoSEQ multiplex PCR, while TCRdb's copy carries only in-frame clones and drops some. The table lists around 350,000 clones, around 84% of them singletons. Sequencing used peripheral blood, obtained in a trial of Ad26.COV2.S vaccine versus placebo. The receptors here all came from a person aged 18-65 years who received the Ad26.COV2.S COVID-19 vaccine or a placebo.

The DNA for the CDR3 is TGTGCCAGCTCCCTAAGCCCGACAGCTAATGAAAAACTGTTTTTT. This gives the protein CASSLSPTANEKLFF. The chain recombines TRBV18 with TRBJ1-4; D might be TRBD1 (5 bases). Germline values: CDR1 KGHSH, CDR2 LQKENI. V lost 6 bases and J lost 3, with 14 bases in between. This CDR3 has 15 amino acids.

The chain is built from TRBV7-2 and TRBJ2-7, with D unresolved. The CDR3 length is 14 residues. The ends were cut back, 0 bases at V and 1 base at J, with 7 bases in the middle. Germline assignment: CDR1 SGHTA and CDR2 FQGNSA. The chain's CDR3 is CASSLAWGSYEQYF. The CDR3 bases are TGTGCCAGCAGCTTAGCTTGGGGATCCTACGAGCAGTACTTC.

The V gene is TRBV10-2, the J gene TRBJ2-1, with D possibly called TRBD1 or TRBD2 (5 bases each). This CDR3 comprises 12 residues. The V end was cut by 6 bases, the J end by 8 bases, with 11 bases between. Germline V gene sequence: CDR1 WSHSY, CDR2 SAAADI. CDR3 in DNA: TGCGCCAGCAGCCAGGGACCTGATGAGCAGTTCTTC. It encodes CASSQGPDEQFF.

The V and J genes are TRBV6-5 and TRBJ1-5; 9 nucleotides match TRBD1. This CDR3 region has 13 residues. The germline V gene has CDR1 MNHEY and CDR2 SVGAGI. Trimming took 6 bases from V and 7 from J; bases not matched to a gene: 4. In nucleotides, the CDR3 is TGTGCCAGCAGAGGGACAGGGCAACAGCCCCAGCATTTT. Its translation: CASRGTGQQPQHF.

V and J are TRBV5-1 and TRBJ2-3; D is perhaps TRBD2 (7 bases). CDR1 is SGHRS, CDR2 YFSETQ, per germline. The CDR3 loop spans 14 amino acids. The V end lost 9 bases, the J end lost 3 bases, and 17 bases lay between the germline ends. The CDR3 bases are TGCGCCACCGCGCCGGGGGGCCTGACAGATACGCAGTATTTT. Translating gives CATAPGGLTDTQYF.

This clone has only one observation. The V call is TRBV28, the J call TRBJ2-7, with D maybe TRBD1 (5 bases). The CDR3 runs to 14 residues. Germline V gives CDR1 MDHEN, CDR2 SYDVKM. V was cut by 7 bases and J by 2 bases, with 15 bases left in between. CDR3 DNA: TGTGCCAGCATCCACCAGTCAGGGCCCTACGAGCAGTACTTC. Its translation: CASIHQSGPYEQYF.

This clone was observed a handful of times. The chain has TRBV5-1 and TRBJ2-2; 8 positions agree with TRBD1. CDR3 length: 16 amino acids. Germline CDR1 reads SGHRS; CDR2 reads YFSETQ. V lost 4 bases, J lost 3 bases, and 8 bases stayed unmatched. The CDR3 sequence is CASSPTLTGDTGELFF. CDR3 nucleotides: TGCGCCAGCAGCCCGACATTGACAGGGGACACCGGGGAGCTGTTTTTT.

This chain connects TRBV29-1 to TRBJ2-3; 8 bases map to TRBD2. Germline lookup yields CDR1 SQVTM and CDR2 ANQGSEA. V trimming: 1 base; J trimming: 4 bases; junction bases outside the gene matches: 4. The CDR3 runs to 14 residues. The CDR3 bases are TGCAGCGTTGAAGGCCCGGGGGGGGCAGATACGCAGTATTTT. Its translation is CSVEGPGGADTQYF.

The chain links TRBV7-6 to TRBJ2-1; the D gene is possibly TRBD2 (5 bases). Germline-derived CDR1 and CDR2 are SGHVS and FNYEAQ. Trimming shortened V by 0 bases and J by 8 bases, and 14 bases separated the two germline ends. There are 15 residues in the CDR3. In DNA, the CDR3 is TGTGCCAGCAGCTTAGCGGGAGAGGTTCTGGATGAGCAGTTCTTC. Protein product: CASSLAGEVLDEQFF. The variable domain in full, completed from reference TRBV7-6 and TRBJ2-1, reads GAGVSQSPRYKVTKRGQDVALRCDPISGHVSLYWYRQALGQGPEFLTYFNYEAQQDKSGLPNDRFSAERPEGSISTLTIQRTEQRDSAMYRCASSLAGEVLDEQFFGPGTRLTVL.

This clone showed up just a few times. This rearrangement joins TRBV28 to TRBJ2-1; no reliable D call. CDR1 is MDHEN and CDR2 is SYDVKM in the germline V gene. The CDR3 runs to 15 residues. V was clipped by 9 bases and J by 6 bases, with 21 bases between them. In DNA form, the CDR3 reads TGTGCCAGTTGGGGTCTCTACCGTGGCGGCAATGAGCAGTTCTTC. This gives the protein CASWGLYRGGNEQFF.